The 13 T cell receptor beta chains below were found in one sample sequenced in a study of blood T cell repertoires in COVID-19. The data were produced by immunoSEQ multiplex PCR, yet TCRdb's version contains in-frame clones alone and is incomplete. Of 200,000 to 250,000 clones in the sample, roughly 85% were seen once. Sequencing was performed on peripheral blood. The origin of the receptors is a woman aged 70-85 years with active or convalescent COVID-19.

The V gene is TRBV7-6, the J gene TRBJ2-5; D remains unclear. This CDR3 has 15 amino acids. V lost 1 base and J lost 0, with 9 bases in between. CDR1 is SGHVS and CDR2 is FNYEAQ in the germline V gene. CDR3: CASSLERSYQETQYF. DNA for the CDR3: TGTGCCAGCAGCTTAGAACGGTCGTACCAAGAGACCCAGTACTTC.

The chain uses TRBV5-1 and TRBJ2-2, with D possibly matching TRBD1 (6 bases). The CDR3 extends over 12 amino acids. From germline, CDR1 is SGHRS and CDR2 YFSETQ. The V end lost 8 bases, the J end lost 3 bases, and 8 bases lay between the germline ends. CDR3 nucleotides: TGCGCCAGTCAGGGGTACACCGGGGAGCTGTTTTTT. The encoded protein is CASQGYTGELFF.

The chain recombines TRBV9 with TRBJ2-3; TRBD2 matches at 9 bases. This CDR3 is 16 amino acids long. CDR1 SGDLS and CDR2 YYNGEE come from the germline V gene. V gave up 3 bases and J gave up 5 bases; unmatched junction bases: 10. The CDR3 nucleotides are TGTGCCAGCAGCGGCGGGGGGGCCGAGTTCGTAGATACGCAGTATTTT. It translates to CASSGGGAEFVDTQYF.

The V and J genes are TRBV21-1 and TRBJ2-7; the table gives TRBD2 as D, unverified against the DNA. TRBV21-1 is noted as a pseudogene. The CDR3 is 13 residues long. The CDR3 DNA follows: TGTGCCAGCAGCACTATAGACTTCTACGAGCAGTACTTC. This translates into CASSTIDFYEQYF.

The chain carries TRBV7-2 and TRBJ1-4; 7 bases match TRBD1. J lost 8 bases, V lost 1 base, and 7 bases had no gene match. This CDR3 spans 15 amino acids. The germline CDR1 and CDR2 sequences are SGHTA and FQGNSA. The DNA for the CDR3 is TGTGCCAGCAGCTTAGTCCAGGGGGTAGGAGAAAAACTGTTTTTT. Translated: CASSLVQGVGEKLFF.

The CDR3 region is CASSPARLAGYDEQYF. The DNA of the CDR3 is TGCGCCAGCAGCCCCGCCCGACTAGCGGGATATGACGAGCAGTACTTC. J is TRBJ2-7 and V is TRBV5-1, with TRBD2 matching 11 bases. The CDR3 is 16 amino acids. Germline V CDR1 and CDR2: SGHRS, YFSETQ. V dropped 4 bases and J dropped 5; count of bases not matched to a gene: 11.

This clone has just a few counts. The genes are TRBV5-1 and TRBJ2-3; 8 positions match TRBD2. The germline CDR1 and CDR2 sequences are SGHRS and YFSETQ. The CDR3 has 15 amino acids. J lost 4 bases, V lost 2 bases, and 6 bases had no gene match. The CDR3 reads CASSLAAGEADTQYF. CDR3 bases: TGCGCCAGCAGCTTAGCAGCGGGGGAAGCAGATACGCAGTATTTT.

The chain recombines TRBV5-1 with TRBJ1-4; 8 bases match TRBD1. Germline V lookup: CDR1 SGHRS, CDR2 YFSETQ. The V segment lost 4 bases and the J segment 5 bases; nucleotides outside the gene matches: 7. The CDR3 spans 15 residues. The CDR3 sequence is CASSVQGGLNEKLFF. The CDR3 nucleotides are TGCGCCAGCAGCGTACAGGGGGGACTAAATGAAAAACTGTTTTTT.

The rearrangement uses TRBV9 and TRBJ2-2; 8 nucleotides line up with TRBD2. Trimming took 4 bases from V and 4 from J; bases not matched to a gene: 6. The germline V gene has CDR1 SGDLS and CDR2 YYNGEE. The CDR3 spans 15 residues. The CDR3 here is CASSISGVGTGELFF. The CDR3 DNA reads TGTGCCAGCAGCATTAGCGGGGTGGGCACCGGGGAGCTGTTTTTT.

V gene TRBV5-5 combines with J gene TRBJ1-3; D unresolved. The CDR3 totals 14 residues. V lost 1 base, J lost 3 bases, and 8 bases lay in between. CDR1 and CDR2 from the germline V gene are SGHKS and YYEKEE (reference sequence). CDR3 sequence reads: CASSLTGNGNTIYF. The CDR3 nucleotides read TGTGCCAGCAGCTTGACGGGGAATGGAAACACCATATATTTT.

Worth noting for this clone: At one of its ends the junction is not consistent with the germline gene, which may arise from a read error. This specimen includes other DNA sequences encoding the same CDR3. The chain employs TRBV6-5 and TRBJ1-5, with 9 bases matching TRBD1. Germline-derived CDR1 and CDR2 are MNHEY and SVGAGI. CDR3 size: 15 residues. This CDR3 is CASRRLTGGNQPQHF. In nucleotides, the CDR3 is TGTGCCAGCAGACGCCTTACAGGGGGCAACCAGCCCCAGCATTTT.

J is TRBJ1-1 and V is TRBV7-9; maybe TRBD1 (5 bases). Germline CDR1 reads SEHNR; CDR2 reads FQNEAQ (reference sequence). The CDR3 is 15 amino acids. The V end lost 3 bases, the J end lost 6 bases, and 17 bases lay between the germline ends. CDR3 sequence reads: CASSFGLTGGSEAFF. The CDR3 DNA sequence: TGTGCCAGCAGCTTTGGTTTGACGGGGGGTTCTGAAGCTTTCTTT. Combining the CDR3 with reference TRBV7-9 and TRBJ1-1 gives the whole variable domain DTGVSQNPRHKITKRGQNVTFRCDPISEHNRLYWYRQTLGQGPEFLTYFQNEAQLEKSRLLSDRFSAERPKGSFSTLEIQRTEQGDSAMYLCASSFGLTGGSEAFFGQGTRLTVV.

The chain recombines TRBV6-5 with TRBJ1-4, with 7 bases that match TRBD1. V dropped 4 bases and J dropped 5; count of bases not matched to a gene: 7. Germline V gives CDR1 MNHEY, CDR2 SVGAGI. The CDR3 length is 15 residues. The CDR3 coding sequence is TGTGCCAGCAGTTCATGGGGACAGCCCAATGAAAAACTGTTTTTT. Protein product: CASSSWGQPNEKLFF.